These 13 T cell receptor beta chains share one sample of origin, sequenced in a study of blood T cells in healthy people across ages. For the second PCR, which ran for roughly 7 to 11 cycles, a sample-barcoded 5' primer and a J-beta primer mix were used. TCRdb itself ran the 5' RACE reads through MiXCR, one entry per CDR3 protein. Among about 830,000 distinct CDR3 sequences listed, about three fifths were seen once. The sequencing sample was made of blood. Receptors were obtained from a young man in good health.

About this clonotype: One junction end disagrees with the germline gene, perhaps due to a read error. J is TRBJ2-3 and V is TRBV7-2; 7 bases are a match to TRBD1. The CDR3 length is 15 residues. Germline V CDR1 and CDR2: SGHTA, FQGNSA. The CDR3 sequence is CASSPGQWNADTQYF. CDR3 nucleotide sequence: TGTGCCAGCAGCCCGGGACAGTGGAACGCAGATACTCAGTATTTT.

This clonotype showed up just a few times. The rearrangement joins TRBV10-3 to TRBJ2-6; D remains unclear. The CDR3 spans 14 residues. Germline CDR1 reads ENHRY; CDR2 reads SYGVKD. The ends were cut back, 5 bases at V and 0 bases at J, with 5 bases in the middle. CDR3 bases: TGTGCCATCAGTTCGGTCTCTGGGGCCAACGTCCTGACTTTC. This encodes CAISSVSGANVLTF.

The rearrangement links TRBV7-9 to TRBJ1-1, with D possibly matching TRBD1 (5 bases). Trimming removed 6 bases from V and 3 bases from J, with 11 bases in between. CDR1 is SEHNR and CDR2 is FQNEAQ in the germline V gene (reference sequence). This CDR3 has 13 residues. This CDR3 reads CASSWDGDTEAFF. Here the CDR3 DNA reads TGTGCCAGCAGTTGGGACGGGGACACTGAAGCTTTCTTT.

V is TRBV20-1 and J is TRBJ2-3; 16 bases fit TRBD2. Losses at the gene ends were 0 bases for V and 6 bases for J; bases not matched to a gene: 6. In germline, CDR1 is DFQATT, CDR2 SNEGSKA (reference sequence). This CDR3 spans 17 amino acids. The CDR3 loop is CSARDLGLAGGRDTQYF. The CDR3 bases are TGCAGTGCTAGAGATCTGGGACTAGCGGGAGGGCGGGATACGCAGTATTTT.

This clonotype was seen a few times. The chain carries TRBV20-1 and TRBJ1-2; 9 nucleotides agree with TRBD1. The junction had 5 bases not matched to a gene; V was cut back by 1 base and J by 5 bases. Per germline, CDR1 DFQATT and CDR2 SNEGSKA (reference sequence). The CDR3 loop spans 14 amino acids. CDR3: CSARVQGAFYGYTF. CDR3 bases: TGCAGTGCTAGAGTACAGGGGGCCTTTTATGGCTACACCTTC.

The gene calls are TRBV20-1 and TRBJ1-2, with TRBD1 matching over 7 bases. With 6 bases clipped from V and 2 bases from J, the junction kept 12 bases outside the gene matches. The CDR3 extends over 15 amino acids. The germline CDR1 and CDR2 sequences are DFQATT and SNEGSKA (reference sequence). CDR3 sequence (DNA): TGCAGTGCCACCATTTTAAAGACAGGGAACTATGGCTACACCTTC. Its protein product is CSATILKTGNYGYTF.

Written as DNA, the CDR3 is TGCAGTGCGTCCCGGGACACTCGGGGCGAGCAGTACTTC. It specifies CSASRDTRGEQYF. The chain carries TRBV20-1 and TRBJ2-7; possibly TRBD1 for D (6 bases). Germline loops: CDR1 DFQATT, CDR2 SNEGSKA (reference sequence). The CDR3 is 13 amino acids. The V gene lost 6 bases and the J gene lost 6 bases, with 18 bases spanning the gap.

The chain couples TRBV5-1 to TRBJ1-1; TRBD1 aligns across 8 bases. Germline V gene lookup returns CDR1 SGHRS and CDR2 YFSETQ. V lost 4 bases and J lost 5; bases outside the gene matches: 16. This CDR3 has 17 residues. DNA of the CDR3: TGCGCCAGCAGCCTTCAACCGGGACAGGCTATCGGGACTGAAGCTTTCTTT. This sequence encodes CASSLQPGQAIGTEAFF.

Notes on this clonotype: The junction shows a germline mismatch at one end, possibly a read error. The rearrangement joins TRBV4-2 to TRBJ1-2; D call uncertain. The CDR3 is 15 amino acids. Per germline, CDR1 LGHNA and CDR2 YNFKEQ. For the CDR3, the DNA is TGTGCCAGCGGCCAACCGGACGGAGACTACTATGGCTACACCTTC. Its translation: CASGQPDGDYYGYTF.

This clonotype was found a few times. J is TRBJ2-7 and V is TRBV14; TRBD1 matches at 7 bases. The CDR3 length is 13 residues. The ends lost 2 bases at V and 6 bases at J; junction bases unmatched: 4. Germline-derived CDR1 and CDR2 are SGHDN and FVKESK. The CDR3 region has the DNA TGTGCCAGCAGCCAATGGACAGGCTCCGAGCAGTACTTC. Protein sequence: CASSQWTGSEQYF.

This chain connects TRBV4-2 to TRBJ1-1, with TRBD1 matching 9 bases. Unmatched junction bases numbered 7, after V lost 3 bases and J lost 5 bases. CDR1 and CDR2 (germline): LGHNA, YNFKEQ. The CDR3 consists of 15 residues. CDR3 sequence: CASSQGQGMGTEAFF. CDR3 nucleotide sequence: TGTGCCAGCAGCCAGGGACAGGGAATGGGTACTGAAGCTTTCTTT.

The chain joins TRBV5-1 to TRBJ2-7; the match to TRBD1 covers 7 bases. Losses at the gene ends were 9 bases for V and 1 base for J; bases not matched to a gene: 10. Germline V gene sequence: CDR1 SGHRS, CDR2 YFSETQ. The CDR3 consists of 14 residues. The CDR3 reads CATALNRGSYEQYF. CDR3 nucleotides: TGCGCCACCGCACTTAACAGGGGATCCTACGAGCAGTACTTC.

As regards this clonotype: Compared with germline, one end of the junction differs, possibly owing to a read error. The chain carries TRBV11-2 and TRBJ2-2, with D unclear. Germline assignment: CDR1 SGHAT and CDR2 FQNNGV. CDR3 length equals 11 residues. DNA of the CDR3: TGTGCCAGCACCTTAGTCGGGGAGCTGTTTTTT. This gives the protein CASTLVGELFF.